This TCR beta chain was profiled in a study of T cells in Graves' hyperthyroidism and ophthalmopathy. This clonotype was recorded at least ten times. Antigen: not known. The CDR3 runs 15 residues. V lost 2 bases to trimming and J lost 4 bases, with 13 bases between them. Germline CDR1 MNHEY, CDR2 SVGEGT. General study findings and limits: Blood also contained most expanded thyroid clonotypes above 0.001.

Each diagnosis drew on symptoms, thyroxine, TRAb, thyroid ultrasound and orbital computed tomography findings. TCR beta CDR3 sequences were amplified from RNA transcripts. The HTBI primer set drove a first-round RT-PCR of the TCR CDR3. In TCRdb, the multiplex PCR reads were re-called with MiXCR into one record per CDR3 protein. The sample has some 740,000 distinct CDR3 sequences, 12% to 15% seen once. The chain is built from TRBV6-2 or TRBV6-3 and TRBJ2-3; the D is unclear. The source is a young woman with Graves' hyperthyroidism. Sequences were obtained from blood. The CDR3 here is CASSYGPSGPDTQYF. For the CDR3, the DNA is TGTGCCAGCAGTTACGGACCTTCCGGACCAGATACGCAGTATTTT.